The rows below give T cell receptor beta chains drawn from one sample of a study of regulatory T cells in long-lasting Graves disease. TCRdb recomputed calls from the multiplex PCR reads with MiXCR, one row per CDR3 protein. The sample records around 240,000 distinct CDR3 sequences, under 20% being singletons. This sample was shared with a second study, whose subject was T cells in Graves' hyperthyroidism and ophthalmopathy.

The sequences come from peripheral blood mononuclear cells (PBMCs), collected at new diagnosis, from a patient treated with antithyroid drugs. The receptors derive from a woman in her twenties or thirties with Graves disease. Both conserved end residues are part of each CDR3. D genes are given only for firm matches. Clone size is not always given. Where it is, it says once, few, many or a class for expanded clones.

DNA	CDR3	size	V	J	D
TGTGCCAGCAGTGTAAACCGACAGGGCTATACTGAAGCTTTCTTT	CASSVNRQGYTEAFF	many	TRBV2	TRBJ1-1	TRBD1
TGTGCCACCAGTGCAGGGTATGTCGGTCAGCCCCAGCATTTT	CATSAGYVGQPQHF	many	TRBV24-1	TRBJ1-5	NA
TGTGCCAGCAGCCTGGGACTTCCCCGGGGAAACACTGAAGCTTTCTTT	CASSLGLPRGNTEAFF	NA	TRBV11-2	TRBJ1-1	NA
TGTGCCAGTCTAGCGGGGTGGGAGACCCAGTACTTC	CASLAGWETQYF	many	TRBV6-2/TRBV6-3	TRBJ2-5	TRBD2
TGCGCCAGCAGCCAAGACCGGTCGTCTAGCGGAACCAATGAGCAGTTCTTC	CASSQDRSSSGTNEQFF	NA	TRBV4-1	TRBJ2-1	TRBD2
TGTGCCAGCAGCCTCGGGACTAGCGGTGGGAGTACGCAGTATTTT	CASSLGTSGGSTQYF	NA	TRBV27	TRBJ2-3	TRBD2
TGTGCCAGCAGTTACACGGCGGGAATTGAAGCTTTCTTT	CASSYTAGIEAFF	many	TRBV7-8	TRBJ1-1	NA
TGTGCCAGCAGCTTAAATAGGGGGCAATACAATGAGCAGTTCTTC	CASSLNRGQYNEQFF	many	TRBV7-2	TRBJ2-1	TRBD1
TGTGCCAGCAGTCCGGACAGGGGAAATTCACCCCTCCACTTT	CASSPDRGNSPLHF	many	TRBV12-3/TRBV12-4	TRBJ1-6	TRBD1
TGTGCCAGCAGTCCTCTTTTTACCGGGATTGGTGGCTACACCTTC	CASSPLFTGIGGYTF	many	TRBV3-1	TRBJ1-2	NA
TGTGCCAGCAGTCGAAGGGGGGGCGAGCAGTACTTC	CASSRRGGEQYF	many	TRBV3-1	TRBJ2-7	NA
TGTGCCAGCAGTTACTCGATTCTACTAGCGGGGATCTACAATGAGCAGTTCTTC	CASSYSILLAGIYNEQFF	many	TRBV6-2/TRBV6-3	TRBJ2-1	TRBD2
TGTGCCAGCAGCCAAGATGCGGCAGGGGGAGTCTCTATCAATGGCTACACCTTC	CASSQDAAGGVSINGYTF	NA	TRBV3-1	TRBJ1-2	TRBD1
TGTGCCACCTCCCTCCCCAGGGGGTACTACAATGAGCAGTTCTTC	CATSLPRGYYNEQFF	NA	TRBV15	TRBJ2-1	TRBD1
TGCAGTCCCAAACCCGGACAGCTCACAGATACGCAGTATTTT	CSPKPGQLTDTQYF	many	TRBV20-1	TRBJ2-3	NA
TGCAGCGTTGGCAGCAGCAGAGTGAACACTGAAGCTTTCTTT	CSVGSSRVNTEAFF	many	TRBV29-1	TRBJ1-1	NA
TGTGCCAGCAGTGATACGGCAGGGGGGGGAGCTAACTATGGCTACACCTTC	CASSDTAGGGANYGYTF	many	TRBV2	TRBJ1-2	TRBD1
TGTGCCAGCAGCTTAGCCCTCGGGACAGCGGCCACCGGGGAGCTGTTTTTT	CASSLALGTAATGELFF	many	TRBV7-3	TRBJ2-2	TRBD1
TGTGCCAGTACGGACAGTCCGGGGCCCCAGCATTTT	CASTDSPGPQHF	many	TRBV19	TRBJ1-5	NA
TGTGCCAGCAGCCCAGAGGTTTTAAAGCTGTTTTTT	CASSPEVLKLFF	many	TRBV7-9	TRBJ1-4	NA
TGTGCCACCAGCAGAGATCGGCGATACGGCAACACTGAAGCTTTCTTT	CATSRDRRYGNTEAFF	many	TRBV15	TRBJ1-1	NA
TGCAGCGTTGTAGGTCTCCGCGAAAAACTGTTTTTT	CSVVGLREKLFF	many	TRBV29-1	TRBJ1-4	NA
TGCGCCAGCGGGCTAGCGGGGGGGACAGCAGATACGCAGTATTTT	CASGLAGGTADTQYF	once	TRBV5-1	TRBJ2-3	TRBD2
TGTGCCAGCAGCTTAGCAGCCGGGGGACAAGAGACCCAGTACTTC	CASSLAAGGQETQYF	many	TRBV11-2	TRBJ2-5	NA
TGTGCCAGCAGCTTAGTGGCCGCTCCTAGTTCACCCCTCCACTTT	CASSLVAAPSSPLHF	many	TRBV7-3	TRBJ1-6	NA
TGTGCCAGCAGTTACTCCCGGGGGAGTGGCTCCTACGAGCAGTACTTC	CASSYSRGSGSYEQYF	many	TRBV6-5	TRBJ2-7	NA
TGTGCCAGCAGCTTACAGACAGGGGTATATGGCTACACCTTC	CASSLQTGVYGYTF	NA	TRBV5-4	TRBJ1-2	TRBD1
TGTGCCAGCAGAACGAAACAGGGATGGAACACCGGGGAGCTGTTTTTT	CASRTKQGWNTGELFF	many	TRBV12-3/TRBV12-4	TRBJ2-2	NA
TGCAGCGTTTCTGGGACAGGGGTATCAGAACTGTTTTTT	CSVSGTGVSELFF	few	TRBV29-1	TRBJ1-4	TRBD1
TGCGCCAGCAGCTCTTCAGGGTCGGGTTTCTATGGCTACACCTTC	CASSSSGSGFYGYTF	many	TRBV5-1	TRBJ1-2	NA
TGCGCCAGCAGCCAAGAGGACAGGGTCCAAGAGACCCAGTACTTC	CASSQEDRVQETQYF	many	TRBV4-1	TRBJ2-5	TRBD1
TGCAGTGCCGAAACTCCGGACTATGGCTACACCTTC	CSAETPDYGYTF	many	TRBV20-1	TRBJ1-2	NA
TGTGCCAGCAGCAATAAGGGGACAGGGGGCAATCAGCCCCAGCATTTT	CASSNKGTGGNQPQHF	NA	TRBV5-4	TRBJ1-5	TRBD1
TGCAGTGCTAAATTGGGACAGTTGAACACTGAAGCTTTCTTT	CSAKLGQLNTEAFF	many	TRBV20-1	TRBJ1-1	TRBD1
TGTGCCAGCAGCGTATCTCAGGGTGGGATGGGAAATACGCAGTATTTT	CASSVSQGGMGNTQYF	few	TRBV9	TRBJ2-3	NA
TGTGCCAGCTCACCGCCCGGGATGGGCGGCTACACCTTC	CASSPPGMGGYTF	many	TRBV18	TRBJ1-2	NA
TGCGCCAGCAGCTTGGCGGAAGACACTGAAGCTTTCTTT	CASSLAEDTEAFF	many	TRBV5-1	TRBJ1-1	NA
TGTGCCACCAGTGATGCCCAGACTAGCGGGTATAGAACCTACAATGAGCAGTTCTTC	CATSDAQTSGYRTYNEQFF	many	TRBV24-1	TRBJ2-1	TRBD2
TGTGCCAGCAGCCTGAGGGGCAGTTATAATTCACCCCTCCACTTT	CASSLRGSYNSPLHF	many	TRBV12-3/TRBV12-4	TRBJ1-6	NA
TGCGCCAGCAGACAAGGCCCCGATACGCAGTATTTT	CASRQGPDTQYF	many	TRBV5-1	TRBJ2-3	NA
TGCAGTGCTAGAGACCCGGGACTAGCGTCCTATGAGCAGTTCTTC	CSARDPGLASYEQFF	many	TRBV20-1	TRBJ2-1	TRBD2
TGCAGTGCTAGCCGCGGGGGGGGGGCAGATACGCAGTATTTT	CSASRGGGADTQYF	few	TRBV20-1	TRBJ2-3	TRBD2
TGTGCCAGCAGCTCCCCCCTGGGGGGGACGAACACCGGGGAGCTGTTTTTT	CASSSPLGGTNTGELFF	few	TRBV9	TRBJ2-2	TRBD2
TGTGCCACACAGAAAACTGAGGCAGATACGCAGTATTTT	CATQKTEADTQYF	many	TRBV2	TRBJ2-3	NA
TGTGCCAGTAGTATTCCGTTTCCTATTGGCTACACCTTC	CASSIPFPIGYTF	few	TRBV19	TRBJ1-2	NA
TGTGCCAGCGCCAACCCCGGGTACAATGAGCAGTTCTTC	CASANPGYNEQFF	NA	TRBV12-3/TRBV12-4	TRBJ2-1	NA
TGTGCCAGCAGTGAAGTGGGGGATGGCTACACCTTC	CASSEVGDGYTF	many	TRBV28	TRBJ1-2	NA
TGCAGTGCTAGACCAGGACAGGTCCGCTCTGGGGCCAACGTCCTGACTTTC	CSARPGQVRSGANVLTF	many	TRBV20-1	TRBJ2-6	TRBD1
TGTGCCAGCAGCCTTACGAAGAGGGGAACGCAGTATTTT	CASSLTKRGTQYF	NA	TRBV3-1	TRBJ2-3	NA
TGCGCCAGCAGTAAAGCGGGGGAAGATACGCAGTATTTT	CASSKAGEDTQYF	many	TRBV5-1	TRBJ2-3	TRBD2
TGTGCCACCAGTGATTCGGGACAGGGGAGGGAGACCCAGTACTTC	CATSDSGQGRETQYF	many	TRBV24-1	TRBJ2-5	TRBD1
TGTGCCAGCACGGCGGGGGCGGGTAGCAATCAGCCCCAGCATTTT	CASTAGAGSNQPQHF	many	TRBV12-3/TRBV12-4	TRBJ1-5	NA
TGCAGTGCAACCCCTCACGCGACAGGGGGCCAATATGGCTACACCTTC	CSATPHATGGQYGYTF	NA	TRBV20-1	TRBJ1-2	TRBD1
TGTGCCAGCAGATCTATAGCGGTGGGGTATGACGATACGCAGTATTTT	CASRSIAVGYDDTQYF	many	TRBV27	TRBJ2-3	NA